This record concerns one T cell receptor beta chain sequence. This sample is part of a study of blood T cell repertoires in COVID-19. About the research overall: From T cells, B-cell-depleted T cells, or PBMCs came the material, which was cDNA or gDNA.

With V trimmed by 7 bases and J by 9 bases, 8 bases remained unmatched. The CDR3 length is 14 residues. Germline lookup yields CDR1 LNHDA and CDR2 SQIVND (reference sequence). Produced via immunoSEQ multiplex PCR; TCRdb's table is partial and in-frame only. The profile covers about 340,000 clones, with about 93% appearing a single time and roughly 3.3% taken by the ten largest. Sequencing was carried out using peripheral blood. This TCR was sampled from a woman in her late teens or twenties who had recovered from COVID-19. The V call is TRBV19, the J call TRBJ1-3, with 11 bases that match TRBD1. The CDR3 region is CASIDRTGGITIYF. DNA for the CDR3: TGTGCCAGTATCGACCGGACAGGGGGCATCACCATATATTTT.